Listed below are T cell receptor beta chains from one sample, sequenced in a study of Graves' ophthalmopathy and Graves' hyperthyroidism. TCRdb passed the multiplex PCR reads through MiXCR, listing each CDR3 protein once. The sample includes tens of thousands of distinct CDR3 sequences, 48% of them seen just once. The sample was peripheral blood. These receptors came from an adult woman with stable Graves' hyperthyroidism. The CDR3 runs from the conserved cysteine through the conserved F or W. The D gene is left open where the match is weak. Part of the rows lack a size; the others show once, few, many or a class for expanded clones.

>TRBJ2-1|many|TRBV10-3|NA
TGTGCCATCCGGGCGAGCTCCTACAATGAGCAGTTCTTC
CAIRASSYNEQFF
>TRBJ1-1|NA|TRBV20-1|NA
TGCAGTGCCCAGCGCGGTGGGGGGAACACTGAAGCTTTCTTT
CSAQRGGGNTEAFF
>TRBJ2-7|many|TRBV12-3/TRBV12-4|TRBD2
TGTGCCAGCAGTTTTGGTACTAGCGGGAAGTACGAGCAGTACTTC
CASSFGTSGKYEQYF
>TRBJ1-5|NA|TRBV29-1|TRBD1
TGCAGCGTTGCCCCGAGGGGACAGGGTGGCAATCAGCCCCAGCATTTT
CSVAPRGQGGNQPQHF
>TRBJ1-1|once|TRBV5-1|NA
TGCGCCAGCAGCTTAAATAAACGGGGGGCGACTGAAGCTTTCTTT
CASSLNKRGATEAFF
>TRBJ2-3|NA|TRBV7-3|TRBD2
TGTGCCAGCAGCTTATTAGCGGGGGGATACAATGAGCAGTATTTT
CASSLLAGGYNEQYF
>TRBJ2-3|NA|TRBV20-1|NA
TGCAGTGCTAGCAAGGGGGGGGTGAGGGTTGCAGATACGCAGTATTTT
CSASKGGVRVADTQYF
>TRBJ1-1|NA|TRBV20-1|NA
TGCAGTGCTAGGCCTTGGGGAAGCACTGAAGCTTTCTTT
CSARPWGSTEAFF
>TRBJ2-7|NA|TRBV4-1|NA
TGCGCGAGCAACGGGGGCTATGGCGGAACGGATAATCTGTCCTACGAGCAGTACTTC
CASNGGYGGTDNLSYEQYF
>TRBJ2-2|NA|TRBV5-1|TRBD2
TGTGCCAGCAGGACCACTAGCGGGAGTTACACCGGGGAGCTGTCTTTT
CASRTTSGSYTGELSF
>TRBJ1-5|many|TRBV5-8|NA
TGTGCCAGCAGCCAACGTTGGGCGGGGGACTATCAGCCCCAGCATTTT
CASSQRWAGDYQPQHF
>TRBJ2-1|many|TRBV6-1|NA
TGTGCCAGCAGTGAAGGGGCCCGTTCCTACAATGAGCAGTTCTTC
CASSEGARSYNEQFF
>TRBJ2-2|NA|TRBV20-1|TRBD2
TGCAGTGCTCGGTCTTTGGCGGGAGGGCCCTCTATGCGGGAGCTGTTTTTT
CSARSLAGGPSMRELFF
>TRBJ2-1|NA|TRBV7-8|NA
TGTGCCAGCAGCGTAACGGGAGCAACCCTCAATGAGCAGCTCTTC
CASSVTGATLNEQLF
>TRBJ2-7|NA|TRBV19|TRBD2
TGTGCCAGTAGTCCTTCCAGCGGGGCCTACGAGCAGTACTTC
CASSPSSGAYEQYF
>TRBJ1-5|once|TRBV20-1|NA
TGCAGTGCTCAATGGTTATCCAATCAGCCCCAGCATTTT
CSAQWLSNQPQHF
>TRBJ2-1|medium-sized|TRBV29-1|TRBD2
TGCAGCGTTGGCGGACTAGCGGGCGACAGCTCCTACAATGAGCAGTTCTTC
CSVGGLAGDSSYNEQFF
>TRBJ1-4|NA|TRBV25-1|NA
TGTGCCAGCAGTGAAACTCCCGCAACTAATGAAAAACTGTTTTTT
CASSETPATNEKLFF
>TRBJ2-7|many|TRBV5-1|TRBD2
TGCGCCAGCAGGGAGTCTAGCGGGAGCTTCTACGAGCAGTACTTC
CASRESSGSFYEQYF
>TRBJ2-5|few|TRBV24-1|NA
TGTGCCACCAGTGAAAAGCTTGAAGAGACCCAGTACTTC
CATSEKLEETQYF
>TRBJ2-2|NA|TRBV10-1|TRBD1
TGCGCCAGCAGTACCTCCCTTCCGGGACAGGGGGCGTGGGGTGGCACCGGGGAGCTGTTTTTT
CASSTSLPGQGAWGGTGELFF
>TRBJ2-1|NA|TRBV20-1|NA
TGCAGTGCTAGACAGGGGGCGGGGGGTAATGAGCAGTTCTTC
CSARQGAGGNEQFF
>TRBJ2-7|medium-sized|TRBV20-1|TRBD2
TGCAGTGCTAGTGCAGCGGGAAACTACGAGCAGTACTTC
CSASAAGNYEQYF
>TRBJ2-7|many|TRBV12-3/TRBV12-4|TRBD1
TGTGCCAGCAGCTCCCCTCTCGGACAGGCCAACGAGCAGTACTTC
CASSSPLGQANEQYF
>TRBJ1-1|NA|TRBV19|NA
TGTGCCAGTAGCCTCGCGGGTTGGACTGGGACTGAAGCTTTCTTT
CASSLAGWTGTEAFF
>TRBJ1-2|many|TRBV5-1|NA
TGCGCCAGCAGAAGGGGGGGAGATACCTATGGCTACACCTTC
CASRRGGDTYGYTF
>TRBJ1-1|NA|TRBV7-2|NA
TGTGCCAGCAGCCCAGGGTCTACTGAAGCTTTCTTT
CASSPGSTEAFF
>TRBJ2-7|many|TRBV27|TRBD1
TGTGCCAGCAGTTTATCTGGACAGGGGTCCTACGAGCAGTACTTC
CASSLSGQGSYEQYF
>TRBJ2-1|NA|TRBV7-2|NA
TGTGCCAGCAGGCCTCGAGGGGACCCAAACAATGAGCAGTTCTTC
CASRPRGDPNNEQFF
>TRBJ2-5|NA|TRBV5-5|NA
TGTGCCAGCAGCCCCCATCGCCAGACCCAGTACTTC
CASSPHRQTQYF